The T cell receptor beta chain under discussion was sequenced for a study of T cells in Graves' hyperthyroidism and ophthalmopathy. Turning to the study itself: Staff took peripheral blood when the initial diagnosis was made, before any treatment began. Broader study findings: The model foresaw ophthalmopathy a median roughly 6.6 months prior to onset.

Inclusion characteristics of ophthalmopathy patients comprised a Clinical Activity Score of at least 3, a NOSPECS grade of at least 4, and duration under 3 months. Researchers barred patients who had uncontrolled infection, other autoimmune disease, pregnancy or lactation. This clonotype has ten or more counts. Antigen specificity is unknown. V was trimmed by 6 bases and J by 7 bases, leaving 13 bases between them. The CDR3 sequence is 13 residues long. Germline assignment: CDR1 MDHEN and CDR2 SYDVKM. What was amplified from RNA transcripts were TCR beta CDR3 regions. An initial round of RT-PCR targeting the TCR CDR3 relied on the HTBI primer set. TCRdb passed the multiplex PCR reads through MiXCR, listing each CDR3 protein once. Of 300,000 to 500,000 distinct CDR3 sequences listed, 11% to 15% were seen once; the top ten hold 25% to 30%.

This receptor was identified in a man aged 45-65 years with Graves' ophthalmopathy. The chain has TRBV28 and TRBJ1-5; a possible D gene is TRBD1 (5 bases). What was sequenced was blood. The CDR3 DNA follows: TGTGCCAGCAGAACCGGGGGGGGGCAGCCCCAGCATTTT. This encodes CASRTGGGQPQHF.